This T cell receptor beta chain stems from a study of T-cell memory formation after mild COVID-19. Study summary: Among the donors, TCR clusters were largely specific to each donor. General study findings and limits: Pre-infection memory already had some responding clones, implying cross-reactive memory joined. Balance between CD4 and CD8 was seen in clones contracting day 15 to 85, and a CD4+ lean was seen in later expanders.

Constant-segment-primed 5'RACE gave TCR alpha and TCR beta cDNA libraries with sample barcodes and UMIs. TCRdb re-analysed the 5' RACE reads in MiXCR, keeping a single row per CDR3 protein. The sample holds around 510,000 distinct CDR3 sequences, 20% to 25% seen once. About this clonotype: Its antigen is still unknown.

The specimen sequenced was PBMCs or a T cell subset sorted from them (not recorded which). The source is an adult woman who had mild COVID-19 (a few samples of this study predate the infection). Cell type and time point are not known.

CDR3 DNA sequence: TGTGCCAGCAGCGCCCAACCATCTCCCGGGGAAAAACTGTTTTTT. It codes for CASSAQPSPGEKLFF. This chain links TRBV9 with TRBJ1-4; D gene uncertain. The CDR3 totals 15 residues. Germline CDR1 is SGDLS and CDR2 is YYNGEE. The germline V and J ends were trimmed by 3 bases and 8 bases, with 17 bases remaining between them.